Each of the 23 T cell receptor beta chains below was sequenced from the same sample in a study of cytomegalovirus exposure and HLA in healthy donors. The PCR ran on 60 Vbeta and 13 Jbeta primers. The method was immunoSEQ multiplex PCR; TCRdb's version includes in-frame clones alone and lacks a portion of them. The table has 75,000 to 100,000 clones, 65% to 75% seen once. The sequenced sample was PBMCs. These receptors came from a woman aged 65 to 85 in good health and CMV-seropositive.

The rearrangement joins TRBV6-1 to TRBJ1-5; 9 bases fit TRBD1. Germline CDR1 reads MNHNS; CDR2 reads SASEGT. The CDR3 contains 14 residues. V was clipped by 5 bases and J by 9 bases; unmatched bases: 8. CDR3 protein: CASSLGTGSSPQHF. The DNA of the CDR3 is TGTGCCAGCAGTCTCGGGACAGGGTCCTCGCCCCAGCATTTT.

This clone was found once. The chain uses TRBV19 and TRBJ1-1, with 9 positions matching TRBD1. The CDR3 is 15 amino acids. With 5 bases clipped from V and 4 bases from J, the junction kept 8 bases outside the gene matches. Germline CDR1 LNHDA, CDR2 SQIVND (reference sequence). CDR3 residues: CASSPRTGVVTEAFF. The CDR3, as DNA: TGTGCCAGTAGTCCAAGGACAGGGGTAGTCACTGAAGCTTTCTTT.

This sequence joins TRBV11-2 and TRBJ1-1; unclear D gene. The ends were cut back, 1 base at V and 5 bases at J, with 14 bases in the middle. CDR3 length equals 15 residues. Germline CDR1 and CDR2: SGHAT and FQNNGV. The CDR3 reads CASSLGRGPGTEAFF. The DNA for the CDR3 is TGTGCCAGCAGCTTAGGTCGTGGGCCGGGGACTGAAGCTTTCTTT.

This clone was detected a few times. This sequence joins TRBV28 and TRBJ1-2, with D unresolved. The germline V gene has CDR1 MDHEN and CDR2 SYDVKM. The CDR3 runs 15 residues. The CDR3 sequence: CGALPSGRALGGYTF. For the CDR3, the DNA is TGTGGTGCCCTACCGAGCGGGAGGGCCCTCGGTGGCTACACCTTC.

This clone was picked up a small number of times. CDR3 in amino acids: CASSLATGTSGYEQYF. The CDR3 DNA reads as TGTGCCAGCAGCTTGGCAACCGGGACTAGCGGTTACGAGCAGTACTTC. The V call is TRBV7-2, the J call TRBJ2-7; 11 bases align to TRBD2. The germline gives CDR1 SGHTA, CDR2 FQGNSA. The CDR3 covers 16 residues. V lost 3 bases and J lost 4; bases outside the gene matches: 8.

This clone occurred once. The chain combines TRBV18 with TRBJ2-1, with TRBD1 matching 7 bases. CDR3 length: 13 residues. The V segment lost 5 bases and the J segment 12 bases; nucleotides outside the gene matches: 10. Germline V gene sequence: CDR1 KGHSH, CDR2 LQKENI. The CDR3 bases are TGTGCCAGCTCATCAACAGGGGTTGGGTGGCAGTTCTTC. This sequence encodes CASSSTGVGWQFF. The entire variable domain, with the rest obtained from reference TRBV18 and TRBJ2-1, is as follows: NAGVMQNPRHLVRRRGQEARLRCSPMKGHSHVYWYRQLPEEGLKFMVYLQKENIIDESGMPKERFSAEFPKEGPSILRIQQVVRGDSAAYFCASSSTGVGWQFFGPGTRLTVL.

The chain joins TRBV6-1 to TRBJ2-7; possibly TRBD2 for D (5 bases). CDR3 size: 13 residues. Deletions cut 7 bases from V and 5 bases from J, with 15 bases between. Germline loops: CDR1 MNHNS, CDR2 SASEGT. The CDR3 region has the DNA TGTGCCAGCACCAATGCGGGCAGCCACGAGCAGTACTTC. The encoded protein is CASTNAGSHEQYF.

The chain couples TRBV7-9 to TRBJ2-7; 10 bases fit TRBD1. Germline-derived CDR1 and CDR2 are SEHNR and FQNEAQ (reference sequence). This CDR3 spans 14 amino acids. V lost 4 bases to trimming and J lost 5 bases; unmatched junction nucleotides: 5. CDR3 loop: CASSSDRGHHEQYF. The CDR3 DNA reads TGTGCCAGCAGCTCCGACAGGGGGCATCACGAGCAGTACTTC. Using reference TRBV7-9 and TRBJ2-7 for the parts outside the CDR3, the full variable domain is DTGVSQNPRHKITKRGQNVTFRCDPISEHNRLYWYRQTLGQGPEFLTYFQNEAQLEKSRLLSDRFSAERPKGSFSTLEIQRTEQGDSAMYLCASSSDRGHHEQYFGPGTRLTVT.

The V call is TRBV18, the J call TRBJ2-5; no reliable D call. The length of the CDR3 is 13 residues. Deletions cut 3 bases from V and 4 bases from J, with 9 bases between. Germline V gene data show CDR1 as KGHSH and CDR2 as LQKENI. CDR3 loop: CASSPPGLETQYF. The CDR3 DNA follows: TGTGCCAGCTCACCCCCGGGTTTAGAGACCCAGTACTTC.

The chain recombines TRBV25-1 with TRBJ2-1, with D hard to call. V lost 0 bases, J lost 7 bases, and 16 bases lay in between. The CDR3 totals 16 residues. Germline V gene lookup returns CDR1 MGHDK and CDR2 SYGVNS. CDR3 DNA sequence: TGTGCCAGCAGTGAATATAAAGGCTCCGCAGCGAATGAGCAGTTCTTC. Amino acid sequence: CASSEYKGSAANEQFF.

In its sample, this clone was seen a few times. The genes are TRBV15 and TRBJ2-5, with 8 bases identical to TRBD2. The J call may not be correct, given that the DNA end is closer to TRBJ2-7. This CDR3 has 17 amino acids. In germline, CDR1 is LNHNV, CDR2 YYDKDF (reference sequence). The DNA of the CDR3 is TGTGCCACCAGCAGAGACGCAGCGGGGGATTCCTCCTACGAGCAGTACTTC. Its translation: CATSRDAAGDSSYEQYF.

In this sample, this clone turned up a few times. V usage is TRBV6-1 and J usage is TRBJ2-5; tentative D call: TRBD1 (8 bases). The CDR3 has 14 amino acids. Germline CDR1 and CDR2: MNHNS and SASEGT. V dropped 9 bases and J dropped 1 base, with 15 bases sitting between them. The DNA of the CDR3 is TGTGCCAGTTACAGGGGGGGGTCCCAAGAGACCCAGTACTTC. Translating it yields CASYRGGSQETQYF.

This clone was detected a few times. The chain combines TRBV19 with TRBJ2-5, with TRBD1 identical over 9 bases. This CDR3 comprises 14 residues. CDR1 is LNHDA and CDR2 is SQIVND in the germline V gene (reference sequence). Trimming at V came to 4 bases and at J to 5 bases, leaving 5 bases not matched to a gene. The DNA of the CDR3 is TGTGCCAGTAGTACTACAGGGGGCCGTGAGACCCAGTACTTC. It yields the protein CASSTTGGRETQYF.

This sequence joins TRBV5-1 and TRBJ2-3; 7 bases line up with TRBD2. This CDR3 is 15 amino acids long. J gave up 4 bases and V 4 bases, and 9 bases lay outside the gene matches. Germline CDR1 SGHRS, CDR2 YFSETQ. CDR3 residues: CASSPPLAAPDTQYF. The CDR3 nucleotides are TGCGCCAGCAGCCCGCCCCTAGCGGCTCCAGATACGCAGTATTTT. Full variable domain (outside the CDR3, taken from reference TRBV5-1 and TRBJ2-3): KAGVTQTPRYLIKTRGQQVTLSCSPISGHRSVSWYQQTPGQGLQFLFEYFSETQRNKGNFPGRFSGRQFSNSRSEMNVSTLELGDSALYLCASSPPLAAPDTQYFGPGTRLTVL.

This rearrangement joins TRBV5-4 to TRBJ2-7, with TRBD2 matching 7 bases. Germline CDR1 reads SGHNT; CDR2 reads YYREEE (reference sequence). V shed 4 bases and J 4 bases; nucleotides not matched to a gene: 8. The CDR3 spans 14 residues. Here the CDR3 DNA reads TGTGCCAGCAGCCGAAAAAGCGGGAAGTACGAGCAGTACTTC. Residues: CASSRKSGKYEQYF. Full variable domain (missing parts from reference TRBV5-4 and TRBJ2-7): ETGVTQSPTHLIKTRGQQVTLRCSSQSGHNTVSWYQQALGQGPQFIFQYYREEENGRGNFPPRFSGLQFPNYSSELNVNALELDDSALYLCASSRKSGKYEQYFGPGTRLTVT.

The CDR3 nucleotides read TGTGCCAGCAGCCCGGGACACAGTTCTGAAGCTTTCTTT. As protein: CASSPGHSSEAFF. The rearrangement links TRBV6-5 to TRBJ1-1, with TRBD1 as a possible D gene (6 bases). CDR3 length equals 13 residues. V lost 6 bases and J 6 bases, leaving 14 bases between the germline ends. CDR1 is MNHEY, CDR2 SVGAGI, per germline.

In its sample, this clone was seen a few times. V and J are TRBV7-2 and TRBJ2-5, with TRBD1 matching 7 bases. This CDR3 has 15 amino acids. V was pared by 2 bases and J by 1 base, with 4 bases of the junction left unmatched. The V gene's germline CDR1 is SGHTA and CDR2 FQGNSA. The CDR3 is CASSLITGVQETQYF. DNA for the CDR3: TGTGCCAGCAGCTTAATAACAGGGGTCCAAGAGACCCAGTACTTC.

The rearrangement uses TRBV29-1 and TRBJ2-6; the D is unclear. Looked up from germline, CDR1 is SQVTM and CDR2 is ANQGSEA. Trimming left V 6 bases short and J 0 bases short, with 3 bases between. The CDR3 consists of 12 residues. The DNA for the CDR3 is TGCAGCGTCCGCTCTGGGGCCAACGTCCTGACTTTC. It codes for CSVRSGANVLTF. Complete variable domain (other parts from reference TRBV29-1 and TRBJ2-6): SAVISQKPSRDICQRGTSLTIQCQVDSQVTMMFWYRQQPGQSLTLIATANQGSEATYESGFVIDKFPISRPNLTFSTLTVSNMSPEDSSIYLCSVRSGANVLTFGAGSRLTVL.

The gene calls are TRBV11-2 and TRBJ2-3, with D maybe TRBD1 (6 bases). Germline CDR1 reads SGHAT; CDR2 reads FQNNGV. This CDR3 region has 14 residues. The germline V and J ends were trimmed by 1 base and 6 bases, with 11 bases remaining between them. The CDR3 loop reads CASSLGNREDTQYF. CDR3 nucleotides: TGTGCCAGCAGCTTAGGCAACAGGGAGGATACGCAGTATTTT.

The chain has TRBV29-1 and TRBJ2-5, with 8 positions matching TRBD1. Germline V gene lookup returns CDR1 SQVTM and CDR2 ANQGSEA. V was clipped by 6 bases and J by 5 bases; unmatched bases: 5. CDR3 length equals 12 residues. In DNA form, the CDR3 reads TGCAGCGTGAACAGGGGGGTGGAGACCCAGTACTTC. The encoded protein is CSVNRGVETQYF.

This sequence joins TRBV4-3 and TRBJ2-7; a weak D match, TRBD1 (6 bases). The germline gives CDR1 LGHNA, CDR2 YSLEER. The CDR3 spans 14 residues. V lost 0 bases to trimming and J lost 4 bases, with 10 bases between them. DNA for the CDR3: TGCGCCAGCAGCCAAGACTGGACAGCATACGAGCAGTACTTC. The encoded protein is CASSQDWTAYEQYF.

V gene TRBV11-3 combines with J gene TRBJ2-7; 8 bases line up with TRBD1. Germline CDR1 SGHNT, CDR2 YENEEA. Trimming at V came to 0 bases and at J to 6 bases, leaving 1 base not matched to a gene. The CDR3 is made up of 13 amino acids. CDR3 amino acids: CASSLETGGEQYF. Written as DNA, the CDR3 is TGTGCCAGCAGCTTAGAAACAGGGGGCGAGCAGTACTTC. Full variable domain (outside the CDR3, taken from reference TRBV11-3 and TRBJ2-7): EAGVVQSPRYKIIEKKQPVAFWCNPISGHNTLYWYLQNLGQGPELLIRYENEEAVDDSQLPKDRFSAERLKGVDSTLKIQPAELGDSAVYLCASSLETGGEQYFGPGTRLTVT.

The chain is built from TRBV11-3 and TRBJ2-2, with a weak D call TRBD2 (5 bases). The CDR3 extends over 15 amino acids. The germline CDR1 and CDR2 sequences are SGHNT and YENEEA. Trimming left V 4 bases short and J 7 bases short, with 16 bases between. The CDR3, as DNA: TGTGCCAGCAGCTCCGGACTGTCTGGGGACGGGGAGCTGTTTTTT. Protein: CASSSGLSGDGELFF.